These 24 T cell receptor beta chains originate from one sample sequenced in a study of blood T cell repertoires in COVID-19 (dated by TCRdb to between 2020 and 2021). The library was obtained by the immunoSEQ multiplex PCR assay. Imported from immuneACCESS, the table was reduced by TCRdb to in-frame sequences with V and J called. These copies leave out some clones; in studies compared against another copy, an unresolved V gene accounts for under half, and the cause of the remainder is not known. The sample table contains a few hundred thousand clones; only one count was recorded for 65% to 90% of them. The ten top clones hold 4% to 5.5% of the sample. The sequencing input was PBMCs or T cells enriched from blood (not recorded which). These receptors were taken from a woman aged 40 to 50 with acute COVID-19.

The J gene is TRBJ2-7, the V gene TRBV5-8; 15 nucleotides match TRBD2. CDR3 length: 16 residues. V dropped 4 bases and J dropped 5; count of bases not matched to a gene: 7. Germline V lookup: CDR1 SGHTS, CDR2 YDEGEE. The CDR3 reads CASSEGLAGGYDEQYF. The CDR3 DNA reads TGTGCCAGCAGCGAGGGACTAGCGGGGGGTTACGACGAGCAGTACTTC.

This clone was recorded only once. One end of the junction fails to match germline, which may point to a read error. This chain's CDR3 is CASSRGNTDTQYF. The CDR3 DNA is TGTGCTAGCAGCCGGGGGAACACAGATACGCAGTATTTT. This chain connects TRBV7-7 to TRBJ2-3; maybe TRBD2 (6 bases). The CDR3 length is 13 residues. Germline CDR1 and CDR2: SSHAT and FNYEAQ (reference sequence).

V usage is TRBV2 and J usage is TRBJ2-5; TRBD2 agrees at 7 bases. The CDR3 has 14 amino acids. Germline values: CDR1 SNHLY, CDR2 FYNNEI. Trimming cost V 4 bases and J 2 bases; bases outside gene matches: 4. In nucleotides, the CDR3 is TGTGCCAGCAGTGGACTAGCCGGGCAAGAGACCCAGTACTTC. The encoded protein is CASSGLAGQETQYF.

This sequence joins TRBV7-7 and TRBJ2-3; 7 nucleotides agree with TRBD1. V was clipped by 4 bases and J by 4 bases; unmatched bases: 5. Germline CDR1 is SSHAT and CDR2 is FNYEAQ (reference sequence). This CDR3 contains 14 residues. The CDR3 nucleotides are TGTGCCAGCAGCTCAGACAGGGAACCAGATACGCAGTATTTT. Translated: CASSSDREPDTQYF.

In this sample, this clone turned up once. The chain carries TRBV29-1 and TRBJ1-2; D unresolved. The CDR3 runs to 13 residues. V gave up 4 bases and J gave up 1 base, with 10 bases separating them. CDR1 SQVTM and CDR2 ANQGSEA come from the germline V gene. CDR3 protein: CSVGAGNNYGYTF. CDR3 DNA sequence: TGCAGCGTTGGGGCGGGAAATAACTATGGCTACACCTTC. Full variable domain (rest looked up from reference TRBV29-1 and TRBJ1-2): SAVISQKPSRDICQRGTSLTIQCQVDSQVTMMFWYRQQPGQSLTLIATANQGSEATYESGFVIDKFPISRPNLTFSTLTVSNMSPEDSSIYLCSVGAGNNYGYTFGSGTRLTVV.

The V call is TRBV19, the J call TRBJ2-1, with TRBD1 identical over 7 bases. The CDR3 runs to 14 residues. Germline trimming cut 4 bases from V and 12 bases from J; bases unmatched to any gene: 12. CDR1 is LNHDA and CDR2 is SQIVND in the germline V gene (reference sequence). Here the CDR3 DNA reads TGTGCCAGTAGTAGTCAGACAGGGACCTGGGCGCAGTTCTTC. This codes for CASSSQTGTWAQFF.

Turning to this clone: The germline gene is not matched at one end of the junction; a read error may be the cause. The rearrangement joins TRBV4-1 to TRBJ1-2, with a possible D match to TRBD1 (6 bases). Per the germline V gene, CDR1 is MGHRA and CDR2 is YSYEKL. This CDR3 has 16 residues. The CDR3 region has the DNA TGCGCCACCAGCCAAGGGGGGGGGCGCGGGAACTATGGCTACACCTTC. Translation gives CATSQGGGRGNYGYTF.

The DNA for the CDR3 is TGCGCCAGCAGCCCCGGGACAGGGCGGGAAAAACTGTTTTTT. Translated: CASSPGTGREKLFF. The chain carries TRBV5-1 and TRBJ1-4, with 9 bases lining up with TRBD1. CDR3 length equals 14 residues. CDR1 is SGHRS and CDR2 is YFSETQ in the germline V gene. V gave up 4 bases and J gave up 8 bases; unmatched junction bases: 6.

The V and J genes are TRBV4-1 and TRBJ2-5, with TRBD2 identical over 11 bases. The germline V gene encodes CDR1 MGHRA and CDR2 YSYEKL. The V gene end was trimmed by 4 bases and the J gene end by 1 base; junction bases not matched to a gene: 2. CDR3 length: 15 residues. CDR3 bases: TGCGCCAGCAGCCTAGCGGGGGGGATCCAAGAGACCCAGTACTTC. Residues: CASSLAGGIQETQYF.

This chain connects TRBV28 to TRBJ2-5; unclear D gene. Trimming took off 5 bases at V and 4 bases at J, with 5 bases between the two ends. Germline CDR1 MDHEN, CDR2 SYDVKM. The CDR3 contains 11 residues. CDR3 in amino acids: CASSGAETQYF. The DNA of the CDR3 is TGTGCCAGCAGTGGAGCAGAGACCCAGTACTTC.

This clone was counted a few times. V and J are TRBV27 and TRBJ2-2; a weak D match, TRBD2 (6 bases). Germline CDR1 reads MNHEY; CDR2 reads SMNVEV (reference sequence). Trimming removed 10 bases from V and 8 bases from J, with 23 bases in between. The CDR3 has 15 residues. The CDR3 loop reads CANPTQAEGEGELFF. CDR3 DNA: TGTGCCAACCCGACCCAAGCGGAGGGAGAAGGGGAGCTGTTTTTT.

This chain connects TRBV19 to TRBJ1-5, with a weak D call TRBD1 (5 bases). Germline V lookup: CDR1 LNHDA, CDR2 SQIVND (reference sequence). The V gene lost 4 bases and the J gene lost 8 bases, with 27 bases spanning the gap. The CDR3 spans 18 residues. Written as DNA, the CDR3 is TGTGCCAGTAGTACGATCGGGACCTCTGGGGGGATAGGAAAGCCCCAGCATTTT. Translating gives CASSTIGTSGGIGKPQHF. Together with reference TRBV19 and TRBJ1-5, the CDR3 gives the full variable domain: DGGITQSPKYLFRKEGQNVTLSCEQNLNHDAMYWYRQDPGQGLRLIYYSQIVNDFQKGDIAEGYSVSREKKESFPLTVTSAQKNPTAFYLCASSTIGTSGGIGKPQHFGDGTRLSIL.

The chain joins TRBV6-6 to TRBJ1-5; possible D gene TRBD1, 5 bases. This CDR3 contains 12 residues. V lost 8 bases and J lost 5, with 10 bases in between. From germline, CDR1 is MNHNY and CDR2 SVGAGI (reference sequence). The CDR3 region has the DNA TGTGCCAGCGGTAGGGGCGATCAGCCCCAGCATTTT. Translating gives CASGRGDQPQHF.

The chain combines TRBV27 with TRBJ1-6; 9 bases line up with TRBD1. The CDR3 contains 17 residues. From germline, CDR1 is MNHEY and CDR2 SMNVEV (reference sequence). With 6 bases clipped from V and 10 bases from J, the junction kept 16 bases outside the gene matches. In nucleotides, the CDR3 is TGTGCCAGCAGCTTGGCCCATAAACAGGGGGCGAGATCACCCCTCCACTTT. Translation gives CASSLAHKQGARSPLHF.

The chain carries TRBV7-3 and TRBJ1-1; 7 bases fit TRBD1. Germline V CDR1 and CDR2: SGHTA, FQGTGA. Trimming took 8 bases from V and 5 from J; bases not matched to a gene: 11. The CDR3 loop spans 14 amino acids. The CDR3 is CASEYGDRKTEAFF. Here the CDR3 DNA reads TGTGCCAGCGAGTACGGGGACAGAAAAACTGAAGCTTTCTTT.

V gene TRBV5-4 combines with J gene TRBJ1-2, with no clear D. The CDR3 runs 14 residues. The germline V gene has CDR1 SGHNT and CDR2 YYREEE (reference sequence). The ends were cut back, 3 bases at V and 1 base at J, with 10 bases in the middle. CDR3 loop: CASSSGGFNYGYTF. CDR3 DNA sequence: TGTGCCAGCAGCTCTGGAGGTTTTAACTATGGCTACACCTTC.

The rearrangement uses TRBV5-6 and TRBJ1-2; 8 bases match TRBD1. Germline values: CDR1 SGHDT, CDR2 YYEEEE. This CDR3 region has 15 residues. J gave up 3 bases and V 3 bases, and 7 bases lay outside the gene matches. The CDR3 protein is CASSSITGGYYGYTF. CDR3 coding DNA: TGTGCCAGCAGCTCTATCACAGGGGGGTACTATGGCTACACCTTC. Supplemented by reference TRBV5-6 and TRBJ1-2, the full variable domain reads DAGVTQSPTHLIKTRGQQVTLRCSPKSGHDTVSWYQQALGQGPQFIFQYYEEEERQRGNFPDRFSGHQFPNYSSELNVNALLLGDSALYLCASSSITGGYYGYTFGSGTRLTVV.

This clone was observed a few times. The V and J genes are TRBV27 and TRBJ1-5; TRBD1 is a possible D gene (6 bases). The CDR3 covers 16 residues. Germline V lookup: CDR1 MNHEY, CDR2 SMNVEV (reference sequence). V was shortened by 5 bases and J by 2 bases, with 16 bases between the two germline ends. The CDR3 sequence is CASSPRGGAGNQPQHF. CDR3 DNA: TGTGCCAGCAGTCCACGGGGGGGCGCGGGCAATCAGCCCCAGCATTTT.

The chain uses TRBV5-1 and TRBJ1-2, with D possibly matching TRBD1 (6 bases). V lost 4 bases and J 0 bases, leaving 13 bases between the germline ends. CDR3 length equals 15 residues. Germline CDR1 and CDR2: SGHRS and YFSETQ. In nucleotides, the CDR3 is TGCGCCAGCAGCGTGGGGGGGCTGACTAACTATGGCTACACCTTC. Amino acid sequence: CASSVGGLTNYGYTF.

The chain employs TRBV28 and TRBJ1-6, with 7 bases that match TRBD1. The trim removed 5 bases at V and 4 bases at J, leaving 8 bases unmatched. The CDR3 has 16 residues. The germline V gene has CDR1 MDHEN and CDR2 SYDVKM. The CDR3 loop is CASSTMDRLYNSPLHF. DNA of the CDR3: TGTGCCAGCAGTACTATGGACAGGCTATATAATTCACCCCTCCACTTT. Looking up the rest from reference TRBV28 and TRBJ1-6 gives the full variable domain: DVKVTQSSRYLVKRTGEKVFLECVQDMDHENMFWYRQDPGLGLRLIYFSYDVKMKEKGDIPEGYSVSREKKERFSLILESASTNQTSMYLCASSTMDRLYNSPLHFGNGTRLTVT.

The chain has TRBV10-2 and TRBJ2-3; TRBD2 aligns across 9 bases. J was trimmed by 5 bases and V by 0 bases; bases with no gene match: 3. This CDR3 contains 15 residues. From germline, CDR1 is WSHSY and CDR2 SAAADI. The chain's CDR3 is CASSESAGGLDTQYF. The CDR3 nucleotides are TGCGCCAGCAGTGAGTCAGCGGGGGGTTTAGATACGCAGTATTTT.

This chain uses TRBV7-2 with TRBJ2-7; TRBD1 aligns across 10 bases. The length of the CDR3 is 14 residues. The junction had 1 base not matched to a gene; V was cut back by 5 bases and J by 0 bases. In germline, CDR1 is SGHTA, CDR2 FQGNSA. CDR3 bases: TGTGCCAGCAGCCGGGACAGGGGCTCCTACGAGCAGTACTTC. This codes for CASSRDRGSYEQYF.

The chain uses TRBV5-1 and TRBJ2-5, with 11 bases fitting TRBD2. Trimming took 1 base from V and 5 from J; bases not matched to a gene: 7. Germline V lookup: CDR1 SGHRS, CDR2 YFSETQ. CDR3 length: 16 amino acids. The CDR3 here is CASSLSSGGPTETQYF. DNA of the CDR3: TGCGCCAGCAGCTTGTCTAGCGGGGGGCCCACGGAGACCCAGTACTTC.

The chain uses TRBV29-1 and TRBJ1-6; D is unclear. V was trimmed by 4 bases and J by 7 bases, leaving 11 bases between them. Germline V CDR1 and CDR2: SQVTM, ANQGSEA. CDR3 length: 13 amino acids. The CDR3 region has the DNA TGCAGCGTTGGAGTGGCGGAGAATTCACCCCTCCACTTT. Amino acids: CSVGVAENSPLHF.